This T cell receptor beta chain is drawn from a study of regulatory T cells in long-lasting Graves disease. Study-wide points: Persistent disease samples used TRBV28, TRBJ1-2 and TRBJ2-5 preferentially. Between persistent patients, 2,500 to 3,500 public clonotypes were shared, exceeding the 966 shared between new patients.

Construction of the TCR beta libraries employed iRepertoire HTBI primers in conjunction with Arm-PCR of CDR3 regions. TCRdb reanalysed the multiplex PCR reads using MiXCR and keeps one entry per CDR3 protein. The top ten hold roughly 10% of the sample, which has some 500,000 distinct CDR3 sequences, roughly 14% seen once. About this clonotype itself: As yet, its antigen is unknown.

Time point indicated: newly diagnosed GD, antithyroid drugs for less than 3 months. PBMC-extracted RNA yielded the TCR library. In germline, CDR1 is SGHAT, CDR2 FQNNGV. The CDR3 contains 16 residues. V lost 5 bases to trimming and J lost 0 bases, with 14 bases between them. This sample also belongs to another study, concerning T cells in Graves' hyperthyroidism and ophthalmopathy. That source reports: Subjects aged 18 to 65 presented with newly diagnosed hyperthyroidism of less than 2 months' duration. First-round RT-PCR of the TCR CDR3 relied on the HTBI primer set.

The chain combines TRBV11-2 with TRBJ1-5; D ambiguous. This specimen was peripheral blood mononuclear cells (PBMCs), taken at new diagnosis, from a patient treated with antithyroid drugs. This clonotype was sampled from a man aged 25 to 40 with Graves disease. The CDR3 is CASSQEVRYSNQPQHF. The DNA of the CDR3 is TGTGCCAGCAGCCAAGAGGTGCGCTATAGCAATCAGCCCCAGCATTTT. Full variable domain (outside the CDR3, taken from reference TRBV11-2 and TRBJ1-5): EAGVAQSPRYKIIEKRQSVAFWCNPISGHATLYWYQQILGQGPKLLIQFQNNGVVDDSQLPKDRFSAERLKGVDSTLKIQPAKLEDSAVYLCASSQEVRYSNQPQHFGDGTRLSIL.